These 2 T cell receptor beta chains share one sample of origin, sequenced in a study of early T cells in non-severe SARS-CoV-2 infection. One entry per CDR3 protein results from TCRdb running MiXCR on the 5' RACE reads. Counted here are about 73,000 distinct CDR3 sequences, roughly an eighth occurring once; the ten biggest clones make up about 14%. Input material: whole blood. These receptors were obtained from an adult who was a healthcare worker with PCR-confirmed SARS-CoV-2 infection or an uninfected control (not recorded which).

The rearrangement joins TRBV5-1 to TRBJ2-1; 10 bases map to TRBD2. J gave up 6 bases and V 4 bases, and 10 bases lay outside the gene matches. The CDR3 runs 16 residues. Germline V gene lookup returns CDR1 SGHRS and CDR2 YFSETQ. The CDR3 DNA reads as TGCGCCAGCAGCCCAAACGGACTAGCGGCCCCCAATGAGCAGTTCTTC. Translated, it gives CASSPNGLAAPNEQFF.

For the CDR3, the DNA is TGTGCCAGCGGCATGCAGACAGTTCTCTACGAGCAGTACTTC. Protein product: CASGMQTVLYEQYF. This chain uses TRBV6-1 with TRBJ2-7; D might be TRBD1 (5 bases). The CDR3 consists of 14 residues. The V end was cut by 8 bases, the J end by 3 bases, with 17 bases between. In germline, CDR1 is MNHNS, CDR2 SASEGT.